Listed here are 13 T cell receptor beta chains from one sample, sequenced in a study of cytomegalovirus exposure and HLA in healthy donors. 60 Vbeta and 13 Jbeta primers were used in PCR. The data were produced by immunoSEQ multiplex PCR, yet TCRdb's version contains in-frame clones alone and is incomplete. The data contain fewer than 100,000 clones, about three quarters of them singletons. Specimen: PBMCs. All receptors derive from a male donor in good health and CMV-seropositive.

This chain uses TRBV7-7 with TRBJ2-7; 7 bases fit TRBD1. The germline CDR1 and CDR2 sequences are SSHAT and FNYEAQ (reference sequence). V lost 5 bases, J lost 4 bases, and 5 bases stayed unmatched. This CDR3 has 13 amino acids. CDR3 sequence reads: CASSIDREYEQYF. The DNA for the CDR3 is TGTGCCAGCAGCATCGACAGGGAATACGAGCAGTACTTC.

The rearrangement uses TRBV7-2 and TRBJ2-1, with 9 bases matching TRBD2. With 5 bases clipped from V and 15 bases from J, the junction kept 8 bases outside the gene matches. The germline gives CDR1 SGHTA, CDR2 FQGNSA. The CDR3 runs to 12 residues. CDR3 amino acids: CASSPLAGEPFF. The CDR3 DNA is TGTGCCAGCAGCCCACTAGCGGGTGAACCGTTCTTC.

This chain links TRBV5-1 with TRBJ2-1, with 11 positions matching TRBD2. With 4 bases clipped from V and 3 bases from J, the junction kept 3 bases outside the gene matches. The CDR3 loop spans 15 amino acids. Germline lookup yields CDR1 SGHRS and CDR2 YFSETQ. The CDR3 bases are TGCGCCAGCAGCCCCGGGACTAGCGGCTACAATGAGCAGTTCTTC. Protein sequence: CASSPGTSGYNEQFF.

The V gene is TRBV28, the J gene TRBJ2-7; TRBD2 matches at 7 bases. This CDR3 has 16 residues. Trimming removed 5 bases from V and 0 bases from J; junction bases left unmatched: 10. Germline-derived CDR1 and CDR2 are MDHEN and SYDVKM. The CDR3 DNA follows: TGTGCCAGCAGTCCCTCAGCGGGATGGGGCTCCTACGAGCAGTACTTC. Protein product: CASSPSAGWGSYEQYF. Complete variable domain (other parts from reference TRBV28 and TRBJ2-7): DVKVTQSSRYLVKRTGEKVFLECVQDMDHENMFWYRQDPGLGLRLIYFSYDVKMKEKGDIPEGYSVSREKKERFSLILESASTNQTSMYLCASSPSAGWGSYEQYFGPGTRLTVT.

In this sample, this clone turned up a few times. The V call is TRBV28, the J call TRBJ2-1; 11 bases match TRBD2. Germline V CDR1 and CDR2: MDHEN, SYDVKM. This CDR3 comprises 15 residues. The ends lost 3 bases at V and 5 bases at J; junction bases unmatched: 3. The CDR3: CASSLTSGTNNEQFF. DNA for the CDR3: TGTGCCAGCAGTTTGACTAGCGGGACTAACAATGAGCAGTTCTTC. Complete variable domain (other parts from reference TRBV28 and TRBJ2-1): DVKVTQSSRYLVKRTGEKVFLECVQDMDHENMFWYRQDPGLGLRLIYFSYDVKMKEKGDIPEGYSVSREKKERFSLILESASTNQTSMYLCASSLTSGTNNEQFFGPGTRLTVL.

The V gene is TRBV18, the J gene TRBJ2-7; maybe TRBD1 (6 bases). The V and J ends lost 3 bases and 2 bases respectively, with 8 bases between them. The CDR3 contains 13 residues. Germline V gives CDR1 KGHSH, CDR2 LQKENI. The CDR3 DNA is TGTGCCAGCTCACCCGGGACAACCTACGAGCAGTACTTC. Protein: CASSPGTTYEQYF.

This clone was observed a single time. The CDR3 DNA reads TGTGCCACCAGCACCCAGGCAGGGGGTAGGACCGGGGAGCTGTTTTTT. Its protein is CATSTQAGGRTGELFF. The gene calls are TRBV15 and TRBJ2-2, with 7 bases identical to TRBD1. Per the germline V gene, CDR1 is LNHNV and CDR2 is YYDKDF (reference sequence). CDR3 length: 16 residues. J gave up 5 bases and V 4 bases, and 10 bases lay outside the gene matches.

The chain joins TRBV15 to TRBJ1-2; a possible D gene is TRBD1 (6 bases). Trimming left V 1 base short and J 3 bases short, with 15 bases between. From germline, CDR1 is LNHNV and CDR2 YYDKDF (reference sequence). This CDR3 region has 16 residues. The CDR3 DNA sequence: TGTGCCACCAGCAGAGGGGGGGGCAGCGAAGACTATGGCTACACCTTC. Residues: CATSRGGGSEDYGYTF. Using reference TRBV15 and TRBJ1-2 for the parts outside the CDR3, the full variable domain is DAMVIQNPRYQVTQFGKPVTLSCSQTLNHNVMYWYQQKSSQAPKLLFHYYDKDFNNEADTPDNFQSRRPNTSFCFLDIRSPGLGDTAMYLCATSRGGGSEDYGYTFGSGTRLTVV.

The rearrangement joins TRBV10-1 to TRBJ2-2; D is perhaps TRBD2 (7 bases). The CDR3 totals 16 residues. The ends were cut back, 2 bases at V and 5 bases at J, with 15 bases in the middle. Germline loops: CDR1 WNHNN, CDR2 SYGVQD (reference sequence). CDR3 loop: CASSEVRGLRTGELFF. The CDR3 bases are TGCGCCAGCAGTGAGGTGCGGGGGCTGCGAACCGGGGAGCTGTTTTTT.

V and J are TRBV19 and TRBJ2-1, with a possible D match to TRBD1 (5 bases). The CDR3 length is 11 residues. CDR1 is LNHDA and CDR2 is SQIVND in the germline V gene (reference sequence). Deletions cut 2 bases from V and 9 bases from J, with 5 bases between. CDR3 sequence: CASSIQGEQFF. The DNA for the CDR3 is TGTGCCAGTAGTATACAGGGTGAGCAGTTCTTC.

The genes are TRBV7-9 and TRBJ2-5; tentative D call: TRBD2 (5 bases). The V and J ends lost 1 base and 5 bases respectively, with 17 bases between them. In germline, CDR1 is SEHNR, CDR2 FQNEAQ (reference sequence). The CDR3 has 16 residues. CDR3 bases: TGTGCCAGCAGCTTAGTAGGAGGCAGGAGAGGGGAGACCCAGTACTTC. This encodes CASSLVGGRRGETQYF.

This clone has a handful of counts. The chain employs TRBV5-5 and TRBJ1-1; D might be TRBD1 (5 bases). Per germline, CDR1 SGHKS and CDR2 YYEKEE (reference sequence). The V and J ends lost 0 bases and 1 base respectively, with 13 bases between them. This CDR3 contains 16 residues. CDR3 in amino acids: CASSLVVGLGNTEAFF. CDR3 nucleotides: TGTGCCAGCAGCTTGGTGGTGGGGCTGGGGAACACTGAAGCTTTCTTT.

The chain has TRBV15 and TRBJ1-3; TRBD1 might be the D (5 bases). Germline CDR1 is LNHNV and CDR2 is YYDKDF (reference sequence). The CDR3 is 15 amino acids. Deletions cut 0 bases from V and 1 base from J, with 7 bases between. The CDR3 region is CATSRDRGSGNTIYF. DNA for the CDR3: TGTGCCACCAGCAGAGATAGGGGATCTGGAAACACCATATATTTT.